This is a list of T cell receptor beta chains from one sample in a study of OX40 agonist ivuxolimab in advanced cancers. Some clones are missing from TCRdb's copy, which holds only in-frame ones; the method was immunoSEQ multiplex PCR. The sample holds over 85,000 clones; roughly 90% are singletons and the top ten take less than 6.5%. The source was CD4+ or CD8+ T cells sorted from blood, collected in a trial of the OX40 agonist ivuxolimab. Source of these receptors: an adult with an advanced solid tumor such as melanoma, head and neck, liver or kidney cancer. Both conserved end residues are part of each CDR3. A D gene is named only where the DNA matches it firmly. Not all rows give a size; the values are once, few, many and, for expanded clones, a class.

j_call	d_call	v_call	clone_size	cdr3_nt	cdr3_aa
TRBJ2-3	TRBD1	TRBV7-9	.	TGTGCCAGCAGCCGGGGACAGGGGGCTTCAGATACGCAGTATTTT	CASSRGQGASDTQYF
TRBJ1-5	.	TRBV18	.	TGTGCCAGCTCACCCGCCTTTGCAAGGGGTGGTGGCAATCAGCCCCAGCATTTT	CASSPAFARGGGNQPQHF
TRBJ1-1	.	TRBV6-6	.	TGTGCCAGCAGTTTGGGGACGGTGAACACTGAAGCTTTCTTT	CASSLGTVNTEAFF
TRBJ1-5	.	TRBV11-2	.	TGTGCCAGCAGCCAGACAGGAATCAATCAGCCCCAGCATTTT	CASSQTGINQPQHF
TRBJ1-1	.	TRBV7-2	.	TGTGCCAGCAGCTTAGAGGGGGAAAGTGAAGCTTTCTTT	CASSLEGESEAFF
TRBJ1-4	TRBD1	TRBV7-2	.	TGTGCCAGCAGCTCCGGGACAGATGAAAAACTGTTTTTT	CASSSGTDEKLFF
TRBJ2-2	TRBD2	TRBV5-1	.	TGCGCCAGCAGCTTCGGACTAGCGAACACCGGGGAGCTGTTTTTT	CASSFGLANTGELFF
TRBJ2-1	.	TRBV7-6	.	TGTGCCAGCGGGCTCCAACGCTACAATGAGCAGTTCTTC	CASGLQRYNEQFF
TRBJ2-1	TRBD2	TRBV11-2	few	TGTGCCAGCAGCAAAAAGCGGGGGGCCAACTACAATGAGCAGTTCTTC	CASSKKRGANYNEQFF
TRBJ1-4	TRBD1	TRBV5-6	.	TGTGCCAGCAGCCCGGGACAGACAACTAATGAAAAACTGTTTTTT	CASSPGQTTNEKLFF
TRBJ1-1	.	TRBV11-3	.	TGTGCCAGCAGCCGTGACAGGCTCGGACCTGAAGCTTTCTTT	CASSRDRLGPEAFF
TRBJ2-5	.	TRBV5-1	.	TGCGCCAGCAGCTTGACAGGGCTGGAGACCCAGTACTTC	CASSLTGLETQYF
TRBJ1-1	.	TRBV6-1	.	TGTGCCACCCGGGGTAGGAGCACTGAAGCTTTCTTT	CATRGRSTEAFF
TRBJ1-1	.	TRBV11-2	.	TGTGCCAGCAGCCTATCTAGCACTGAAGCTTTCTTT	CASSLSSTEAFF
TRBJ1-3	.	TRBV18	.	TGTGCCAGCTCACCAGACTGGACCATATATTTT	CASSPDWTIYF
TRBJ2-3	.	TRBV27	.	TGTGCCCGCCTTCCCCTAGGCCCCGCAGAGAGTAGCACAGATACGCAGTATTTT	CARLPLGPAESSTDTQYF
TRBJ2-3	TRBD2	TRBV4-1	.	TGCGCCAGCAGCCAAGATCTGGCTAGCGGGAGGGCCACAGATACGCAGTATTTT	CASSQDLASGRATDTQYF
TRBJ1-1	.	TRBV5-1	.	TGCGCCAGCAGCCCAGGGACCGAAGAAGCTTTCTTT	CASSPGTEEAFF
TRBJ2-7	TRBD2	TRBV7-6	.	TGTGCCAGCAGCTTAGCGCCTCCGCTAGCGGGAGGCAAGCGGGCGCAGTACTTC	CASSLAPPLAGGKRAQYF
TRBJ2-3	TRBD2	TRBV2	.	TGTGCCAGCCAGGGACTAGCAGCGACAGATACGCAGTATTTT	CASQGLAATDTQYF
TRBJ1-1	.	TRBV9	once	TGTGCCAGCAGCGGGCGGGAGAACACTGAAGCTTTCTTT	CASSGRENTEAFF
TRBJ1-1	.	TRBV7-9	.	TGTGCCAGCACTCGTCAGAGGAACACTGAAGCTTTCTTT	CASTRQRNTEAFF
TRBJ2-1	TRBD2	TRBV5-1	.	TGCGCCAGCAGCGAGAGCGGGGGGGATTACAATGAGCAGTTCTTC	CASSESGGDYNEQFF
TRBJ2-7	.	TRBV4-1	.	TGCGCCAGCAGCCACAGGGACGAGCAGTACTTC	CASSHRDEQYF
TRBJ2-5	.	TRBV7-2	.	TGTGCCAGCAGCTTACAGGGGGGGAAAGAGACCCAGTACTTC	CASSLQGGKETQYF
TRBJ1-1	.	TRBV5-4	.	TGTGCCAGCAGCTTGTTTGGGGGGCAGACTGAAGCTTTCTTT	CASSLFGGQTEAFF
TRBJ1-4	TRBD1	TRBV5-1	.	TGCGCCAGCAGCTTTATCGGGCAGGGGGCGGATAGTTCAAAACTGTTTTTT	CASSFIGQGADSSKLFF
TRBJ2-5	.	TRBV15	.	TGTGCCACCAGCAGAGATATGGGTTCAGAGACCCAGTACTTC	CATSRDMGSETQYF
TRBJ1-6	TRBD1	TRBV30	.	TGTGCCTGGACCCGGGACAGCAATAATTCACCCCTCCACTTT	CAWTRDSNNSPLHF
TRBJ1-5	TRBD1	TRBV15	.	TGTGCCACCAGCCCAGGGGGGGGTGGACAGCCCCAGCATTTT	CATSPGGGGQPQHF
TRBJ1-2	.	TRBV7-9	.	TGTGCCAGCAGCCGGACTTCTCCTGGCTACACCTTC	CASSRTSPGYTF
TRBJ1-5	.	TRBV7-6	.	TGTGCCAGCAGCTTATCTCATGGCCAGCCCCAGCATTTT	CASSLSHGQPQHF
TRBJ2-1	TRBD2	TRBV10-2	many	TGCGCCAGCAGGGACGCCGGGGGGAGTGAGCAGTTCTTC	CASRDAGGSEQFF
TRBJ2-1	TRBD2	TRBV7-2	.	TGTGCCAGCAGCGGAATGGGGGGGACTTACAATGAGCAGTTCTTC	CASSGMGGTYNEQFF
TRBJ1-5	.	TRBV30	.	TGTGCCTGGAGTCGAGGGAAGGCTAATCAGCCCCAGCATTTT	CAWSRGKANQPQHF
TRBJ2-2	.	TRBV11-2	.	TGTGCCAGCAGCTTAGAAGGGGCGGACACCGGGGAGCTGTTTTTT	CASSLEGADTGELFF
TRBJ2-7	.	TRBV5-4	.	TGTGCCAGCAGCTTGGAAGCCCTTCCTTTCTACGAGCAGTACTTC	CASSLEALPFYEQYF
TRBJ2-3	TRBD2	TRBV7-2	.	TGTGCCAGCAGCTCTGGACTAGCGGGGTCGGATACGCAGTATTTT	CASSSGLAGSDTQYF
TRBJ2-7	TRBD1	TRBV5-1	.	TGCGCCAGCAGCATCCGGGACAGGGAGAGGGAGCAGTACTTC	CASSIRDREREQYF
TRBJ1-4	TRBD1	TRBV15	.	TGTGCCACCAGCAACCGAGACAGGGTTTGGACTCGTGAAAAACTGTTTTTT	CATSNRDRVWTREKLFF
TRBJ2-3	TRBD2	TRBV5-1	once	TGCGCCAGCAGCTCCCGACTAGCAAGCACAGATACGCAGTATTTT	CASSSRLASTDTQYF
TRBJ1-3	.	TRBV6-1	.	TGTGCCAGCAGTGAAAGCCACGGGTCGTTATGGAACACCATATATTTT	CASSESHGSLWNTIYF
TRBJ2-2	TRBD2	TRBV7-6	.	TGTGCCAGCAGCTTAACGGGGGGCACCGGGGAGCTGTTTTTT	CASSLTGGTGELFF
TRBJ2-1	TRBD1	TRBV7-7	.	TGTGCTAGCAGCTTGAGTGGGACAGGGGGAAAGTTCTTC	CASSLSGTGGKFF
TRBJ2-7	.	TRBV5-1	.	TGCGCCAGCAGCTTTGAAGGGGAGAATAGATGGATCTTC	CASSFEGENRWIF
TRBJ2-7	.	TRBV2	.	TGTGCCAGCAGTGCGACTAGTGTGGGCCAGATAAGGTACGAGCAGTACTTC	CASSATSVGQIRYEQYF
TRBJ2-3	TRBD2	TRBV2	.	TGTGCCAGCAGTCGGACTAGCGGGGGGCATCATACGCAGTATTTT	CASSRTSGGHHTQYF
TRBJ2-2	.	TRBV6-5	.	TGTGCCAGCAGGCCCTTTAGGATGGCCGGGGAGCTGTTTTTT	CASRPFRMAGELFF
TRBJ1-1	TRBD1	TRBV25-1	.	TGTGCCAGCAGCGGACGGGACAGGGCTTATGAAGGGACTGAAGCTTTCTTT	CASSGRDRAYEGTEAFF
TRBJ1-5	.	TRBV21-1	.	TGTGCCAGCAGTCGCGGGAGCGGCAATCAGCCCCAGCATTTT	CASSRGSGNQPQHF
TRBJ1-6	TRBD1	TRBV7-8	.	TGTGCCAGCAGCCTGACAGGGGATAATTCACCCCTCCACTTT	CASSLTGDNSPLHF
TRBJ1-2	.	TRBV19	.	TGTGCCAGTTCTCCTGTCCTCTCATATGGCTACACCTTC	CASSPVLSYGYTF
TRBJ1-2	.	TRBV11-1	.	TGTGCCAGCAGCCACCCGGACAGCTATGGCTACACCTTC	CASSHPDSYGYTF
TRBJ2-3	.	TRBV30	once	TGTGCCTGGAGCTGGACTAGCACAGATACGCAGTATTTT	CAWSWTSTDTQYF
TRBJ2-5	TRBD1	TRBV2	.	TGTGCCAGTCTACAGGGGAATAAAGAGACCCAGTACTTC	CASLQGNKETQYF
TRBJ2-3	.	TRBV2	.	TGTGCCAGCAGTACTGACGGGACTAGCACAGATACGCAGTATTTT	CASSTDGTSTDTQYF
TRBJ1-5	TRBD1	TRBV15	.	TGTGCCACCAGCAGAAGAGACAGGGGGCGTCAGCCCCAGCATTTT	CATSRRDRGRQPQHF
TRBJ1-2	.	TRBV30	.	TGTGCCTGGAGTGTCCAGGGATATGGCTACACCTTC	CAWSVQGYGYTF
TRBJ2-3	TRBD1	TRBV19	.	TGTGCCAGTAGGACCGGGACAGACCCTTTGAGGCAGTATTTT	CASRTGTDPLRQYF
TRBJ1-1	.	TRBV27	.	TGTGCCAGCAGTTTAATTAACGGAGCAGGCACTGAAGCTTTCTTT	CASSLINGAGTEAFF